The 18 T cell receptor beta chains in this list originate from one sample, sequenced in a study of identical twins. TCRdb reprocessed the 5' RACE reads with MiXCR, giving one entry per CDR3 protein. Of approximately 220,000 distinct CDR3 sequences listed, approximately 8.3% are singletons. These data were likewise used in another study, on yellow fever vaccine responses in identical twins.

Source material: memory (CD45RO+) T cells sorted from blood. These TCRs come from a woman between 18 and 29 years old in good health.

This clonotype was observed many times. The chain carries TRBV6-5 and TRBJ2-1, with unresolved D. The ends were cut back, 0 bases at V and 6 bases at J, with 12 bases in the middle. The CDR3 spans 15 residues. Per the germline V gene, CDR1 is MNHEY and CDR2 is SVGAGI. The CDR3 here is CASSYSRSTSNEQFF. As DNA, the CDR3 is TGTGCCAGCAGTTACTCTCGCAGCACCTCCAATGAGCAGTTCTTC.

This clonotype was detected ten times or more. The chain has TRBV18 and TRBJ2-7; 12 bases are a match to TRBD1. Trimming cost V 1 base and J 2 bases; bases outside gene matches: 3. The CDR3 is made up of 16 amino acids. Per germline, CDR1 KGHSH and CDR2 LQKENI. The CDR3 sequence: CASSPRGQGAAYEQYF. As DNA, the CDR3 is TGTGCCAGCTCACCACGGGGACAGGGGGCCGCCTACGAGCAGTACTTC.

V usage is TRBV20-1 and J usage is TRBJ2-4; TRBD1 matches 9 bases. The CDR3 sequence is 21 residues long. The germline V gene has CDR1 DFQATT and CDR2 SNEGSKA (reference sequence). The junction had 25 bases not matched to a gene; V was cut back by 3 bases and J by 4 bases. The CDR3 bases are TGCAGTGCTAGGGTTTCCGGGACAGGGATTTGGGCGTCCCCTTCTAAAAACATTCAGTACTTC. Protein product: CSARVSGTGIWASPSKNIQYF.

This clonotype was observed many times. The chain couples TRBV10-3 to TRBJ2-7, with 13 bases lining up with TRBD2. V gave up 4 bases and J gave up 0 bases; unmatched junction bases: 6. CDR1 is ENHRY and CDR2 is SYGVKD in the germline V gene. This CDR3 region has 17 residues. In DNA, the CDR3 is TGTGCCATCAGTGGGACTAGCGGGGGCCTCAGCTCCTACGAGCAGTACTTC. It yields the protein CAISGTSGGLSSYEQYF.

This clonotype has a handful of counts. The chain employs TRBV27 and TRBJ2-3, with 8 bases matching TRBD2. The CDR3 is 16 residues long. Germline CDR1 MNHEY, CDR2 SMNVEV (reference sequence). With V trimmed by 6 bases and J by 0 bases, 8 bases remained unmatched. CDR3 amino acids: CASSGQRGISTDTQYF. The CDR3, as DNA: TGTGCCAGCAGCGGGCAGCGGGGGATTAGCACAGATACGCAGTATTTT.

This clonotype has a count of ten or more. The chain carries TRBV2 and TRBJ2-2; D remains ambiguous. The CDR3 is 13 residues long. V was trimmed by 7 bases and J by 1 base, leaving 7 bases between them. Germline V gene data show CDR1 as SNHLY and CDR2 as FYNNEI. This chain's CDR3 is CASTGENTGELFF. The CDR3 coding sequence is TGTGCCAGCACGGGCGAGAACACCGGGGAGCTGTTTTTT.

This clonotype was counted a few times. The chain uses TRBV4-2 and TRBJ1-1; TRBD1 aligns across 7 bases. Germline CDR1 reads LGHNA; CDR2 reads YNFKEQ. The CDR3 covers 18 residues. The V gene end was trimmed by 1 base and the J gene end by 3 bases; junction bases not matched to a gene: 14. This CDR3 is CASSQGRIGGTGDTEAFF. The CDR3 coding sequence is TGTGCCAGCAGCCAAGGGAGGATCGGTGGAACAGGGGACACTGAAGCTTTCTTT.

In this sample, this clonotype turned up a few times. The chain recombines TRBV7-3 with TRBJ1-1; TRBD1 might be the D (5 bases). The germline CDR1 and CDR2 sequences are SGHTA and FQGTGA. V lost 0 bases and J 11 bases, leaving 13 bases between the germline ends. This CDR3 is 13 amino acids long. CDR3 coding DNA: TGTGCCAGCAGCTTAACTGGGGTACGGGGGGCTTTCTTT. It specifies CASSLTGVRGAFF.

The V call is TRBV25-1, the J call TRBJ2-7, with D maybe TRBD1 (5 bases). The V gene lost 1 base and the J gene lost 4 bases, with 17 bases spanning the gap. The germline V gene has CDR1 MGHDK and CDR2 SYGVNS. This CDR3 spans 16 amino acids. The CDR3 reads CASSEFGRGTQYEQYF. Written as DNA, the CDR3 is TGTGCCAGCAGTGAATTCGGTAGGGGAACACAGTACGAGCAGTACTTC.

The chain joins TRBV6-1 to TRBJ1-4, with D possibly TRBD1 on 5 matching bases. Trimming cost V 8 bases and J 5 bases, with 9 bases left between them. This CDR3 contains 12 residues. Germline V lookup: CDR1 MNHNS, CDR2 SASEGT. The CDR3 spells CASCRGNEKLFF. The CDR3 DNA reads TGTGCCAGCTGCCGGGGCAATGAAAAACTGTTTTTT.

This chain uses TRBV3-1 with TRBJ1-1, with TRBD1 as a possible D gene (5 bases). CDR1 LGHDT and CDR2 YNNKEL come from the germline V gene (reference sequence). The CDR3 is 14 residues long. V lost 0 bases, J lost 4 bases, and 9 bases lay in between. The CDR3 region has the DNA TGTGCCAGCAGCCAAGAGGGGGGTTCCACTGAAGCTTTCTTT. Residues: CASSQEGGSTEAFF.

This sequence joins TRBV24-1 and TRBJ2-2; TRBD1 matches 10 bases. The CDR3 runs 19 residues. The junction had 11 bases not matched to a gene; V was cut back by 0 bases and J by 5 bases. Germline lookup yields CDR1 KGHDR and CDR2 SFDVKD. CDR3 nucleotide sequence: TGTGCCACCAGTGATTTGGGGGACAGGGGAGTAGCGAGGACCGGGGAGCTGTTTTTT. Translating gives CATSDLGDRGVARTGELFF.

This clonotype was seen a handful of times. The V and J genes are TRBV14 and TRBJ1-1; no reliable D call. The CDR3 extends over 16 amino acids. Per germline, CDR1 SGHDN and CDR2 FVKESK. The V end lost 0 bases, the J end lost 0 bases, and 11 bases lay between the germline ends. The CDR3 loop reads CASSQDRGNVNTEAFF. The CDR3 nucleotides are TGTGCCAGCAGCCAAGATCGTGGCAATGTGAACACTGAAGCTTTCTTT.

This clonotype was detected only a few times. CDR3: CASRTTSEFEKLFF. CDR3 coding DNA: TGTGCCAGCAGAACCACCTCCGAGTTTGAAAAACTGTTTTTT. The V and J genes are TRBV6-1 and TRBJ1-4; D call uncertain. Trimming pared 6 bases from V and 7 bases from J, leaving 15 bases between. The CDR3 is 14 residues long. CDR1 is MNHNS and CDR2 is SASEGT in the germline V gene.

This clonotype was observed at least ten times. V usage is TRBV4-2 and J usage is TRBJ1-5; tentative D call: TRBD1 (5 bases). CDR1 is LGHNA and CDR2 is YNFKEQ in the germline V gene. This CDR3 spans 17 amino acids. V gave up 0 bases and J gave up 1 base, with 13 bases separating them. DNA for the CDR3: TGTGCCAGCAGCCAAGATCTCAGGGCTGTAAGCAATCAGCCCCAGCATTTT. Its protein is CASSQDLRAVSNQPQHF.

There are many counts of this clonotype. V usage is TRBV3-1 and J usage is TRBJ2-7, with a tentative D call TRBD2 (6 bases). V lost 4 bases and J 1 base, leaving 11 bases between the germline ends. The CDR3 covers 14 residues. Germline CDR1 and CDR2: LGHDT and YNNKEL (reference sequence). The chain's CDR3 is CASSPRGASYEQYF. CDR3 bases: TGTGCCAGCAGCCCCCGCGGGGCATCCTACGAGCAGTACTTC.

This clonotype was recorded a few times. The V gene is TRBV6-1, the J gene TRBJ2-5, with 11 bases aligning to TRBD2. V dropped 4 bases and J dropped 4; count of bases not matched to a gene: 5. CDR3 length: 15 residues. Germline V CDR1 and CDR2: MNHNS, SASEGT. The DNA of the CDR3 is TGTGCCAGCAGTGCGGGACTAGCGGCTTTAGAGACCCAGTACTTC. Protein: CASSAGLAALETQYF.

The genes are TRBV7-3 and TRBJ2-5; a possible D gene is TRBD1 (6 bases). Trimming took off 3 bases at V and 7 bases at J, with 18 bases between the two ends. CDR1 and CDR2 from the germline V gene are SGHTA and FQGTGA. This CDR3 spans 15 amino acids. The CDR3 sequence is CASSLDSSPGRTQYF. For the CDR3, the DNA is TGTGCCAGCAGCTTGGACAGCAGCCCCGGAAGGACCCAGTACTTC.